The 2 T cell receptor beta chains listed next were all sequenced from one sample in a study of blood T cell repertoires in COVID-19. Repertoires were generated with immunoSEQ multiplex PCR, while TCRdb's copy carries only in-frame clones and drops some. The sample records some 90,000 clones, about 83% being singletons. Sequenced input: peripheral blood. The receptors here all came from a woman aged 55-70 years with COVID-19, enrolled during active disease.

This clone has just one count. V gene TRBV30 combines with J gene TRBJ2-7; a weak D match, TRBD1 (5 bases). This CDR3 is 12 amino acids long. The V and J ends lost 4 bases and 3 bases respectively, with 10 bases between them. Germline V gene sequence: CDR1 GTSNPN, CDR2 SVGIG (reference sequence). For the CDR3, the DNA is TGTGCCTGGAACACCGACAGCTACGAGCAGTACTTC. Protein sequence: CAWNTDSYEQYF.

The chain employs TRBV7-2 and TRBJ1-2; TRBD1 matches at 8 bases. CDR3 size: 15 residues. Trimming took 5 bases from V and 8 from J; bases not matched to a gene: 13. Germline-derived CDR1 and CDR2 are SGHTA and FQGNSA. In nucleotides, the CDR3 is TGTGCCAGCAGCCCCGCGGGGTCAGGGGGCAGCGGCTACACCTTC. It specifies CASSPAGSGGSGYTF.